The 26 T cell receptor beta chains below come from one sample, sequenced in a study of long-term antiretroviral therapy in people with HIV. Version v3.0 of the immunoSEQ assay ran at survey level. This table comes from immunoSEQ multiplex PCR, and its TCRdb copy is limited to in-frame clones, with some not included. The sample has roughly 20,000 clones, 65% to 80% seen once. The sequencing used unsorted PBMCs, collected 4.1 years after starting antiretroviral therapy. These receptors came from a woman aged 40-49 years with HIV.

The J gene is TRBJ1-2, the V gene TRBV5-4; 7 bases are a match to TRBD1. Germline lookup yields CDR1 SGHNT and CDR2 YYREEE (reference sequence). The CDR3 is 15 amino acids. The junction had 6 bases not matched to a gene; V was cut back by 0 bases and J by 4 bases. The chain's CDR3 is CASSLGGDSTYGYTF. CDR3 nucleotide sequence: TGTGCCAGCAGCTTGGGAGGGGACAGCACCTATGGCTACACCTTC.

CDR3 in amino acids: CASSLGGRGSYEQYF. DNA of the CDR3: TGTGCCAGCAGCTTGGGGGGAAGGGGCTCCTACGAGCAGTACTTC. The chain links TRBV5-4 to TRBJ2-7; TRBD1 is a possible D gene (5 bases). CDR1 and CDR2 from the germline V gene are SGHNT and YYREEE (reference sequence). Deletions cut 0 bases from V and 0 bases from J, with 10 bases between. This CDR3 has 15 amino acids.

V and J are TRBV6-1 and TRBJ1-6, with D tentatively TRBD1 (5 bases). The CDR3 totals 13 residues. V was shortened by 8 bases and J by 6 bases, with 11 bases between the two germline ends. Looked up from germline, CDR1 is MNHNS and CDR2 is SASEGT. In nucleotides, the CDR3 is TGTGCCAGCCGGGGCGACAGTAATTCACCCCTCCACTTT. Encoded protein: CASRGDSNSPLHF.

Only one count was recorded for this clone. This chain joins TRBV29-1 and TRBJ2-2, with 12 bases that match TRBD2. Germline CDR1 SQVTM, CDR2 ANQGSEA. The CDR3 extends over 18 amino acids. The trim removed 7 bases at V and 4 bases at J, leaving 16 bases unmatched. CDR3 amino acids: CSATATSGRERSTGELFF. CDR3 coding DNA: TGCAGCGCGACAGCGACTAGCGGGAGAGAGAGGAGCACCGGGGAGCTGTTTTTT.

This clone was seen more than once but under ten times. The chain combines TRBV4-2 with TRBJ1-2; 11 nucleotides align to TRBD1. V lost 3 bases, J lost 8 bases, and 2 bases stayed unmatched. CDR3 length equals 13 residues. Germline CDR1 is LGHNA and CDR2 is YNFKEQ. The CDR3 bases are TGTGCCAGCAGCCAGGACAGGGGGCCCGGCTACACCTTC. It yields the protein CASSQDRGPGYTF.

This clone appeared a few times. The rearrangement links TRBV11-2 to TRBJ2-7; 8 nucleotides match TRBD2. Trimming removed 3 bases from V and 0 bases from J; junction bases left unmatched: 1. Germline values: CDR1 SGHAT, CDR2 FQNNGV. The CDR3 sequence is 14 residues long. CDR3 loop: CASSLSGSSYEQYF. CDR3 nucleotide sequence: TGTGCCAGCAGCTTGAGCGGGAGCTCCTACGAGCAGTACTTC.

The rearrangement uses TRBV7-9 and TRBJ1-2, with a tentative D call TRBD1 (6 bases). Per germline, CDR1 SEHNR and CDR2 FQNEAQ (reference sequence). The CDR3 is made up of 14 amino acids. The V end lost 5 bases, the J end lost 4 bases, and 14 bases lay between the germline ends. CDR3 coding DNA: TGTGCCAGCAGCCCCATGGACAGACCCTATGGCTACACCTTC. Residues: CASSPMDRPYGYTF.

The rearrangement links TRBV18 to TRBJ1-1; the D gene is possibly TRBD1 (5 bases). CDR1 KGHSH and CDR2 LQKENI come from the germline V gene. The CDR3 loop spans 16 amino acids. Trimming cost V 2 bases and J 0 bases, with 13 bases left between them. The chain's CDR3 is CASSPGGGGMNTEAFF. The CDR3 DNA reads TGTGCCAGCTCACCAGGGGGGGGAGGAATGAACACTGAAGCTTTCTTT.

This sequence joins TRBV6-1 and TRBJ2-7; a possible D gene is TRBD2 (7 bases). The CDR3 runs to 15 residues. Trimming removed 3 bases from V and 5 bases from J, with 17 bases in between. Germline CDR1 MNHNS, CDR2 SASEGT. CDR3 DNA: TGTGCCAGCAGTGATAATCGGGGGGCGAGAAACGAGCAGTACTTC. As protein: CASSDNRGARNEQYF.

The genes are TRBV6-5 and TRBJ1-2, with D perhaps TRBD1 (6 bases). Germline assignment: CDR1 MNHEY and CDR2 SVGAGI. V lost 7 bases and J 4 bases, leaving 19 bases between the germline ends. The CDR3 runs to 15 residues. DNA of the CDR3: TGTGCCAGCATCGGAGTTACAGGGCTCCTCTATGGCTACACCTTC. It encodes CASIGVTGLLYGYTF.

The rearrangement links TRBV5-8 to TRBJ1-1; D not resolved. CDR1 is SGHTS, CDR2 YDEGEE, per germline. Trimming took off 4 bases at V and 1 base at J, with 14 bases between the two ends. The CDR3 totals 15 residues. CDR3 coding DNA: TGTGCCAGCAGCCAGACCCTTGCGGGGAACACTGAAGCTTTCTTT. Translating gives CASSQTLAGNTEAFF.

This clone is judged medium-sized. This chain joins TRBV5-5 and TRBJ2-7; no firm D call. The CDR3 spans 15 residues. Trimming cost V 0 bases and J 5 bases, with 15 bases left between them. The germline V gene encodes CDR1 SGHKS and CDR2 YYEKEE (reference sequence). CDR3 nucleotide sequence: TGTGCCAGCAGCTTGGGCGGCGATCCCTCGCACGAGCAGTACTTC. It specifies CASSLGGDPSHEQYF.

The gene calls are TRBV18 and TRBJ2-1; D unclear. The CDR3 sequence is 13 residues long. V dropped 3 bases and J dropped 7 bases, with 10 bases sitting between them. In germline, CDR1 is KGHSH, CDR2 LQKENI. CDR3 bases: TGTGCCAGCTCACCGGCCAGAGAGAATGAGCAGTTCTTC. It codes for CASSPARENEQFF.

This sequence joins TRBV7-8 and TRBJ2-3, with D maybe TRBD2 (6 bases). The germline V gene has CDR1 SGHVS and CDR2 FQNEAQ. Trimming took 2 bases from V and 0 from J, leaving 12 bases between them. This CDR3 region has 16 residues. The CDR3 DNA sequence: TGTGCCAGCAGCTTACAATCGGGACTCAGCACAGATACGCAGTATTTT. Protein product: CASSLQSGLSTDTQYF.

V gene TRBV10-3 combines with J gene TRBJ1-1, with D possibly matching TRBD1 (6 bases). This CDR3 region has 15 residues. The germline V gene encodes CDR1 ENHRY and CDR2 SYGVKD. With 5 bases removed from V and 6 bases from J, the gap between germline ends came to 19 bases. The CDR3 DNA follows: TGTGCCATCAGTTCCCCGGCGCAGGGGAGGCCTGAAGCTTTCTTT. It codes for CAISSPAQGRPEAFF.

This clone was seen more than once but under ten times. This chain connects TRBV11-1 to TRBJ2-3, with 7 positions matching TRBD1. In germline, CDR1 is SGHAT, CDR2 FQDESV (reference sequence). The CDR3 is 15 residues long. The junction had 6 bases not matched to a gene; V was cut back by 5 bases and J by 1 base. CDR3 in amino acids: CASSLTGMGTDTQYF. The CDR3 DNA reads TGTGCCAGCAGCCTGACAGGGATGGGCACAGATACGCAGTATTTT.

V usage is TRBV5-8 and J usage is TRBJ2-7; the match to TRBD1 covers 8 bases. Losses at the gene ends were 5 bases for V and 1 base for J; bases not matched to a gene: 11. From germline, CDR1 is SGHTS and CDR2 YDEGEE. This CDR3 spans 16 amino acids. The CDR3 nucleotides are TGTGCCAGCAGTCGCCCTCGACAGGGGTATTCCTACGAGCAGTACTTC. Protein sequence: CASSRPRQGYSYEQYF.

The chain carries TRBV5-1 and TRBJ1-2, with D perhaps TRBD1 (5 bases). CDR1 and CDR2 from the germline V gene are SGHRS and YFSETQ. V lost 4 bases and J 3 bases, leaving 13 bases between the germline ends. The CDR3 is 14 residues long. In nucleotides, the CDR3 is TGCGCCAGCAGCCCCGGGGGGGTTGACTATGGCTACACCTTC. Translation: CASSPGGVDYGYTF.

This sequence joins TRBV19 and TRBJ2-1; TRBD2 matches at 11 bases. The V segment lost 3 bases and the J segment 7 bases; nucleotides outside the gene matches: 8. Per the germline V gene, CDR1 is LNHDA and CDR2 is SQIVND (reference sequence). The CDR3 extends over 16 amino acids. The CDR3 region has the DNA TGTGCCAGTAGTATCGGTCTAGCGGGAGGAGGGAATGAGCAGTTCTTC. Translating it yields CASSIGLAGGGNEQFF.

The chain uses TRBV11-2 and TRBJ2-1; 7 nucleotides match TRBD2. Germline V gene sequence: CDR1 SGHAT, CDR2 FQNNGV. V gave up 0 bases and J gave up 4 bases; unmatched junction bases: 3. The CDR3 spans 15 residues. CDR3 sequence: CASSLEFGGYNEQFF. CDR3 bases: TGTGCCAGCAGCTTAGAGTTCGGGGGGTACAATGAGCAGTTCTTC.

This chain links TRBV27 with TRBJ2-7; D gene ambiguous. This CDR3 is built from 15 residues. Germline values: CDR1 MNHEY, CDR2 SMNVEV (reference sequence). The V end was cut by 5 bases, the J end by 0 bases, with 14 bases between. The CDR3 DNA follows: TGTGCCAGCAGTGCGACGACTCATAGCTCCTACGAGCAGTACTTC. It is translated as CASSATTHSSYEQYF.

The chain uses TRBV27 and TRBJ1-1; TRBD1 matches 7 bases. V lost 5 bases to trimming and J lost 11 bases; unmatched junction nucleotides: 14. CDR3 size: 14 residues. CDR1 is MNHEY and CDR2 is SMNVEV in the germline V gene (reference sequence). This CDR3 reads CASSPTGTGEKAFF. The CDR3 coding sequence is TGTGCCAGCAGTCCGACAGGGACCGGCGAGAAGGCTTTCTTT.

The J gene is TRBJ2-6, the V gene TRBV10-3; D remains ambiguous. V lost 3 bases to trimming and J lost 1 base, with 13 bases between them. Per germline, CDR1 ENHRY and CDR2 SYGVKD. The CDR3 contains 17 residues. The CDR3 protein is CAISDLTLGSGANVLTF. The DNA of the CDR3 is TGTGCCATCAGTGATCTCACGTTGGGATCTGGGGCCAACGTCCTGACTTTC.

The chain links TRBV13 to TRBJ2-7; 14 nucleotides align to TRBD2. Trimming removed 5 bases from V and 3 bases from J; junction bases left unmatched: 6. The CDR3 is made up of 16 amino acids. Per germline, CDR1 PRHDT and CDR2 FYEKMQ (reference sequence). The CDR3 is CASSPSGLAGGYEQYF. DNA of the CDR3: TGTGCCAGCAGCCCCTCCGGACTAGCGGGAGGCTACGAGCAGTACTTC.

The CDR3 DNA sequence: TGCGCCAGCAGCCAAGGAACCGACAGGGTCATGGACGAGCAGTACTTC. Its translation: CASSQGTDRVMDEQYF. This chain links TRBV4-1 with TRBJ2-7, with 7 bases identical to TRBD1. Germline V gives CDR1 MGHRA, CDR2 YSYEKL. V lost 1 base to trimming and J lost 5 bases; unmatched junction nucleotides: 11. The CDR3 runs 16 residues.

The V and J genes are TRBV2 and TRBJ1-2; D gene uncertain. V lost 5 bases and J 4 bases, leaving 8 bases between the germline ends. CDR1 and CDR2 (germline): SNHLY, FYNNEI. The CDR3 has 12 residues. Here the CDR3 reads CASSYDGYGYTF. For the CDR3, the DNA is TGTGCCAGCAGTTACGACGGCTATGGCTACACCTTC.